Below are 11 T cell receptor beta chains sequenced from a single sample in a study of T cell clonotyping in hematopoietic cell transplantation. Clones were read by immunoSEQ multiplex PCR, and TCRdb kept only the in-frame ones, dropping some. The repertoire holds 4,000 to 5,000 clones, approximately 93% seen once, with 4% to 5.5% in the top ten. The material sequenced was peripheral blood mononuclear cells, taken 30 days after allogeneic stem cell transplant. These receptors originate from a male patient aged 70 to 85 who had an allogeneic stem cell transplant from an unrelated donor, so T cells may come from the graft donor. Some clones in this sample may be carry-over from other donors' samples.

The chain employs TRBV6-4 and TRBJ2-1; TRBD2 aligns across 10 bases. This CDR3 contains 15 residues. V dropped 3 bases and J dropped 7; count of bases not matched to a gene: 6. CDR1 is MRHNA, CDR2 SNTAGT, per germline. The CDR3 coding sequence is TGTGCCAGCAGTGAAAGCGGGAGGGCCGAGAATGAGCAGTTCTTC. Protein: CASSESGRAENEQFF.

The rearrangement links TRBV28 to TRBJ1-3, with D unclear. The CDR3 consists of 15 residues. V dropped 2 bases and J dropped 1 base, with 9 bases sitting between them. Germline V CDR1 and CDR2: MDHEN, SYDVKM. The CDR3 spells CASSLPLGSGNTIYF. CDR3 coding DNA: TGTGCCAGCAGTTTACCTTTGGGGTCTGGAAACACCATATATTTT.

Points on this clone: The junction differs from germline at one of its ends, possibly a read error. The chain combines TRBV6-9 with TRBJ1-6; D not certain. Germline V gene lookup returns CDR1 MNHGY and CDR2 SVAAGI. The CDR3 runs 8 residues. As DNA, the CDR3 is TGTGCCAGCCGCCCAAAGTACTTT. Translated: CASRPKYF.

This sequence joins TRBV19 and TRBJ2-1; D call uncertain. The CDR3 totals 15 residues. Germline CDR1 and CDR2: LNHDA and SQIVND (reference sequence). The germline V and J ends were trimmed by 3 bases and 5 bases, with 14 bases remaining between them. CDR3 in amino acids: CASSILQYRDNEQFF. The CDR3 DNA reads TGTGCCAGTAGTATTTTACAATACCGAGACAATGAGCAGTTCTTC.

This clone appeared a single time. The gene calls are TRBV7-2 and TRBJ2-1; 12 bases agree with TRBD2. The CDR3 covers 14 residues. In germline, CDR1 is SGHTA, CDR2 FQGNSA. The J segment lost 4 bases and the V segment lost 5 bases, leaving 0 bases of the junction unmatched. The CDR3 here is CASSGTSGYNEQFF. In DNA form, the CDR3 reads TGTGCCAGCAGCGGGACTAGCGGGTACAATGAGCAGTTCTTC.

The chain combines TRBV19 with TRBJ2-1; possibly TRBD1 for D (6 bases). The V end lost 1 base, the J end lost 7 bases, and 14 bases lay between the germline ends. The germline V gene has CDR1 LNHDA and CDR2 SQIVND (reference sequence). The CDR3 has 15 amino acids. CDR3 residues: CASSIVQGVPNEQFF. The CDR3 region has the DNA TGTGCCAGTAGTATAGTACAGGGTGTCCCTAATGAGCAGTTCTTC.

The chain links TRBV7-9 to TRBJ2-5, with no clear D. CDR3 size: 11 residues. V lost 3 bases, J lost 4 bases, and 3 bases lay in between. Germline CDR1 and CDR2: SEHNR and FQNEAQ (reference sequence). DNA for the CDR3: TGTGCCAGCAGCTTCTCAGAGACCCAGTACTTC. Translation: CASSFSETQYF.

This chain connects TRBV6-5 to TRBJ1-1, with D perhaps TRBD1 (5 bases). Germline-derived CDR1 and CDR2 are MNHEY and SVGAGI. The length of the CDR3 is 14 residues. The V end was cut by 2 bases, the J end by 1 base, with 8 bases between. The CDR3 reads CASSYQGANTEAFF. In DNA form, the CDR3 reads TGTGCCAGCAGTTACCAGGGAGCGAACACTGAAGCTTTCTTT.

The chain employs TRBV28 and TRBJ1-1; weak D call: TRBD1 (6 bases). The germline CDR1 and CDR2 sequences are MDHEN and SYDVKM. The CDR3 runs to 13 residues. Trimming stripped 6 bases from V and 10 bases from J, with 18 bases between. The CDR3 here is CASSRDKNYRAFF. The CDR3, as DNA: TGTGCCAGCAGCCGGGACAAAAACTACCGAGCTTTCTTT. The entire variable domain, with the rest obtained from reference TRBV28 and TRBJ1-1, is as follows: DVKVTQSSRYLVKRTGEKVFLECVQDMDHENMFWYRQDPGLGLRLIYFSYDVKMKEKGDIPEGYSVSREKKERFSLILESASTNQTSMYLCASSRDKNYRAFFGQGTRLTVV.

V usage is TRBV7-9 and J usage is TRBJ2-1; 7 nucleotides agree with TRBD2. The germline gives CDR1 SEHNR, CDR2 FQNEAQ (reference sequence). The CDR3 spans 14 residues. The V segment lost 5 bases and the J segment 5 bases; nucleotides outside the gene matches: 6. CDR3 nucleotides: TGTGCCAGCAGCGAGAGGAGCGGGGACAATGAGCAGTTCTTC. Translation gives CASSERSGDNEQFF.

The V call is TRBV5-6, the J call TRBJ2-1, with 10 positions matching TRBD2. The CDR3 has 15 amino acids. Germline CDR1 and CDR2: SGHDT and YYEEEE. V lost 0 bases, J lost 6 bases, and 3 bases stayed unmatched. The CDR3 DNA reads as TGTGCCAGCAGCTTGGTTAGCGGGAGGTTCAATGAGCAGTTCTTC. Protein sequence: CASSLVSGRFNEQFF.